Below, 32 T cell receptor beta chains from the same sample are listed, as sequenced in a study of blood T cells in healthy people across ages. A second PCR of about 6 to 11 cycles used a sample-barcoded 5' primer and a J-beta primer mix. One entry per CDR3 protein results from TCRdb running MiXCR on the 5' RACE reads. The sample holds about 1.8 million distinct CDR3 sequences, less than 50% seen once. Specimen: blood. All receptors come from a woman in her thirties or forties in good health.

With respect to this clonotype: A junction boundary mismatches the germline segment, possibly from a read error. The CDR3 sequence: CASSLTSGGADMQYF. The CDR3 nucleotides are TGTGCCAGCAGCTTGACTAGCGGGGGGGCGGATATGCAGTATTTT. The chain is built from TRBV7-2 and TRBJ2-3, with 14 positions matching TRBD2. Germline V gene data show CDR1 as SGHTA and CDR2 as FQGNSA. The CDR3 runs 15 residues.

V and J are TRBV4-3 and TRBJ2-4, with TRBD1 identical over 8 bases. Germline lookup yields CDR1 LGHNA and CDR2 YSLEER. There are 16 residues in the CDR3. Unmatched junction bases numbered 9, after V lost 0 bases and J lost 8 bases. The CDR3: CASSQDRGQGADIQYF. CDR3 nucleotide sequence: TGCGCCAGCAGCCAAGATCGGGGGCAGGGGGCTGACATTCAGTACTTC.

This CDR3 is CSAREGQSYNEQFF. CDR3 nucleotide sequence: TGCAGTGCTAGAGAGGGACAGTCCTACAATGAGCAGTTCTTC. J is TRBJ2-1 and V is TRBV20-1; 7 bases match TRBD1. CDR3 length equals 14 residues. Germline V CDR1 and CDR2: DFQATT, SNEGSKA (reference sequence). Trimming took 0 bases from V and 1 from J; bases not matched to a gene: 0.

V gene TRBV7-2 combines with J gene TRBJ2-3, with TRBD1 matching over 8 bases. Germline lookup yields CDR1 SGHTA and CDR2 FQGNSA. Germline trimming cut 5 bases from V and 2 bases from J; bases unmatched to any gene: 9. This CDR3 spans 16 amino acids. CDR3 coding DNA: TGTGCCAGCAGCCCTATGGGACAGGCGAACACAGATACGCAGTATTTT. The encoded protein is CASSPMGQANTDTQYF.

Details on this clonotype: Its ends do not fully match the called genes, so a read error is possible. The chain couples TRBV20-1 to TRBJ2-4; D is possibly TRBD2 (5 bases). The germline V gene encodes CDR1 DFQATT and CDR2 SNEGSKA (reference sequence). This CDR3 has 15 residues. As DNA, the CDR3 is TGCAGTGCTAGAAGGCAGAACCTAGCCAAAAACGTTCAGTACTTC. Protein: CSARRQNLAKNVQYF.

This chain joins TRBV28 and TRBJ1-6; the D is unclear. With 6 bases removed from V and 8 bases from J, the gap between germline ends came to 11 bases. The germline V gene encodes CDR1 MDHEN and CDR2 SYDVKM. This CDR3 contains 13 residues. CDR3 protein: CASSLRTHSPLHF. The CDR3 DNA reads TGTGCCAGCAGCCTGCGGACTCATTCACCCCTCCACTTT.

This chain links TRBV20-1 with TRBJ1-2; TRBD1 matches at 7 bases. Per germline, CDR1 DFQATT and CDR2 SNEGSKA (reference sequence). This CDR3 comprises 13 residues. The V gene end was trimmed by 6 bases and the J gene end by 5 bases; junction bases not matched to a gene: 9. The CDR3 here is CSAPQGVRYGYTF. CDR3 bases: TGCAGTGCCCCGCAGGGGGTAAGGTATGGCTACACCTTC.

This clonotype was counted only a few times. The chain couples TRBV4-2 to TRBJ2-1; tentative D call: TRBD1 (6 bases). The CDR3 sequence is 16 residues long. The germline V gene encodes CDR1 LGHNA and CDR2 YNFKEQ. The ends were cut back, 0 bases at V and 4 bases at J, with 13 bases in the middle. DNA for the CDR3: TGTGCCAGCAGCCAAGAGTATGGGGACATTTACAATGAGCAGTTCTTC. Protein: CASSQEYGDIYNEQFF.

This clonotype was detected only a few times. V usage is TRBV4-2 and J usage is TRBJ2-7, with D tentatively TRBD1 (6 bases). Germline-derived CDR1 and CDR2 are LGHNA and YNFKEQ. Trimming stripped 1 base from V and 6 bases from J, with 13 bases between. CDR3 size: 14 residues. Here the CDR3 reads CASSQASGASEQYF. For the CDR3, the DNA is TGTGCCAGCAGCCAAGCCTCAGGGGCCAGCGAGCAGTACTTC.

This clonotype has more than one count but fewer than ten. The chain recombines TRBV28 with TRBJ2-3; a possible D gene is TRBD1 (5 bases). CDR1 and CDR2 from the germline V gene are MDHEN and SYDVKM. The CDR3 has 15 residues. V lost 6 bases and J 2 bases, leaving 15 bases between the germline ends. The CDR3 region is CASSRQKGHTDTQYF. In DNA form, the CDR3 reads TGTGCCAGCAGCCGACAGAAAGGCCACACAGATACGCAGTATTTT. Complete variable domain (other parts from reference TRBV28 and TRBJ2-3): DVKVTQSSRYLVKRTGEKVFLECVQDMDHENMFWYRQDPGLGLRLIYFSYDVKMKEKGDIPEGYSVSREKKERFSLILESASTNQTSMYLCASSRQKGHTDTQYFGPGTRLTVL.

This clonotype was counted only a few times. The rearrangement joins TRBV15 to TRBJ2-6; D remains ambiguous. Germline CDR1 is LNHNV and CDR2 is YYDKDF (reference sequence). This CDR3 spans 14 amino acids. Between the trimmed V and J ends, which lost 3 bases and 2 bases, there was a span of 5 bases. The CDR3, as DNA: TGTGCCACCAGCAGGTTGACTGGGGCCAACGTCCTGACTTTC. This encodes CATSRLTGANVLTF. The variable domain in full, with the rest retrieved from reference TRBV15 and TRBJ2-6, is DAMVIQNPRYQVTQFGKPVTLSCSQTLNHNVMYWYQQKSSQAPKLLFHYYDKDFNNEADTPDNFQSRRPNTSFCFLDIRSPGLGDTAMYLCATSRLTGANVLTFGAGSRLTVL.

The chain is built from TRBV7-6 and TRBJ2-3, with 8 bases that match TRBD1. The CDR3 loop spans 16 amino acids. Germline V gene sequence: CDR1 SGHVS, CDR2 FNYEAQ. Unmatched junction bases numbered 7, after V lost 5 bases and J lost 0 bases. CDR3 sequence (DNA): TGTGCCAGCAGCGGCGGGACAGGTCCTAGCACAGATACGCAGTATTTT. This gives the protein CASSGGTGPSTDTQYF.

The chain is built from TRBV6-2 or TRBV6-3 and TRBJ2-1; unclear D gene. From germline, CDR1 is MNHEY and CDR2 SVGEGT. The CDR3 consists of 13 residues. The germline V and J ends were trimmed by 10 bases and 4 bases, with 14 bases remaining between them. The CDR3 loop reads CAITRGLYNEQFF. Here the CDR3 DNA reads TGTGCCATCACCCGAGGCCTGTACAATGAGCAGTTCTTC.

The chain recombines TRBV12-3 or TRBV12-4 with TRBJ1-2, with TRBD1 as a possible D gene (5 bases). The CDR3 covers 15 residues. With 3 bases removed from V and 4 bases from J, the gap between germline ends came to 15 bases. The CDR3 loop reads CASSFGAAGGYGYTF. The CDR3 nucleotides read TGTGCCAGCAGTTTTGGGGCAGCGGGGGGCTATGGCTACACCTTC.

In its sample, this clonotype was seen many times. The chain employs TRBV7-2 and TRBJ2-5; D possibly matches TRBD1 or TRBD2 (5 bases each). The V end lost 5 bases, the J end lost 3 bases, and 13 bases lay between the germline ends. This CDR3 region has 14 residues. Germline V CDR1 and CDR2: SGHTA, FQGNSA. The CDR3: CASSPGTVKETQYF. CDR3 DNA sequence: TGTGCCAGCAGCCCCGGGACGGTCAAAGAGACCCAGTACTTC.

V and J are TRBV20-1 and TRBJ2-1; D uncertain. The CDR3 is made up of 11 amino acids. Germline V gene lookup returns CDR1 DFQATT and CDR2 SNEGSKA (reference sequence). Trimming removed 1 base at V and 8 bases at J, with 6 bases between. The CDR3, as DNA: TGCAGTGCTAGAGTTAATTATGAGCAGTTCTTC. This codes for CSARVNYEQFF.

The rearrangement links TRBV6-5 to TRBJ2-2; D is undetermined. This CDR3 is built from 14 residues. From germline, CDR1 is MNHEY and CDR2 SVGAGI. Trimming stripped 6 bases from V and 0 bases from J, with 8 bases between. The CDR3 region has the DNA TGTGCCAGCAGGGGCCATGCGAACACCGGGGAGCTGTTTTTT. The encoded protein is CASRGHANTGELFF.

This chain joins TRBV7-3 and TRBJ2-5; 12 bases match TRBD1. CDR1 is SGHTA and CDR2 is FQGTGA in the germline V gene. CDR3 length: 17 amino acids. V lost 4 bases and J lost 5; bases outside the gene matches: 11. CDR3: CASSSRRGTGGHETQYF. CDR3 sequence (DNA): TGTGCCAGCAGCTCTCGAAGGGGGACAGGGGGCCATGAGACCCAGTACTTC.

The genes are TRBV25-1 and TRBJ2-1; D is undetermined. CDR1 is MGHDK, CDR2 SYGVNS, per germline. V was clipped by 8 bases and J by 7 bases, with 12 bases between them. CDR3 size: 12 residues. CDR3 protein: CASHSGWNEQFF. The DNA of the CDR3 is TGTGCCAGCCATAGTGGTTGGAATGAGCAGTTCTTC.

About this clonotype: Compared with germline, one end of the junction differs, possibly owing to a read error. The genes are TRBV7-2 and TRBJ2-5; unclear D gene. The CDR3 consists of 13 residues. The germline V gene encodes CDR1 SGHTA and CDR2 FQGNSA. CDR3 loop: CAGSLEGYETQYF. CDR3 DNA: TGTGCCGGCAGCTTAGAAGGGTACGAGACCCAGTACTTC.

This clonotype was seen a few times. This chain links TRBV20-1 with TRBJ2-5, with D uncertain. The CDR3 has 12 amino acids. Germline CDR1 reads DFQATT; CDR2 reads SNEGSKA (reference sequence). The V end lost 3 bases, the J end lost 2 bases, and 7 bases lay between the germline ends. The CDR3 protein is CSASISQETQYF. CDR3 in DNA: TGCAGTGCTAGTATCAGTCAAGAGACCCAGTACTTC.

The chain uses TRBV6-2 or TRBV6-3 and TRBJ2-4; tentative D call: TRBD2 (6 bases). Gene TRBJ2-5 matches the end of the DNA better, so the J call may be wrong. CDR3 length: 15 residues. In germline, CDR1 is MNHEY, CDR2 SVGEGT. CDR3 DNA sequence: TGTGCCAGCAGTTATATAGGACTAAGACAAGAGACCCAGTACTTC. Translated, it gives CASSYIGLRQETQYF.

The V call is TRBV12-3 or TRBV12-4, the J call TRBJ2-5; TRBD2 matches at 10 bases. CDR3 length: 15 residues. Trimming removed 5 bases from V and 5 bases from J; junction bases left unmatched: 8. CDR3 DNA: TGTGCCAGCAGTCCTCAGAGCGGGGGGGTCGAGACCCAGTACTTC. Amino acid sequence: CASSPQSGGVETQYF.

This chain uses TRBV20-1 with TRBJ2-7; TRBD1 matches 12 bases. Unmatched junction bases numbered 12, after V lost 3 bases and J lost 6 bases. CDR3 length: 16 residues. Germline V CDR1 and CDR2: DFQATT, SNEGSKA (reference sequence). As DNA, the CDR3 is TGCAGTGCTAGCATCCTCTCCGGGACAGGGGGCTCCGAGCAGTACTTC. It translates to CSASILSGTGGSEQYF.

The chain couples TRBV6-5 to TRBJ2-5; D gene uncertain. Trimming took off 6 bases at V and 0 bases at J, with 14 bases between the two ends. CDR3 length equals 15 residues. The germline gives CDR1 MNHEY, CDR2 SVGAGI. The CDR3 loop reads CASSVDAANQETQYF. CDR3 bases: TGTGCCAGCAGCGTCGACGCCGCCAACCAAGAGACCCAGTACTTC.

Worth noting for this clonotype: One end of the junction is discordant with germline, which a read error may explain. The chain couples TRBV5-1 to TRBJ2-1; tentative D call: TRBD1 (6 bases). CDR1 SGHRS and CDR2 YFSETQ come from the germline V gene. This CDR3 contains 14 residues. CDR3 nucleotides: TGCGCCAGCACCCCACAGGGCTCCTTCAATGAGCAGTTCTTC. The encoded protein is CASTPQGSFNEQFF.

This clonotype was detected only once. This chain connects TRBV5-1 to TRBJ2-1; 14 nucleotides agree with TRBD2. Gene TRBJ2-7 matches the end of the DNA better, so the J call may be wrong. The CDR3 length is 19 residues. Germline CDR1 SGHRS, CDR2 YFSETQ. The DNA for the CDR3 is TGCGCCAGCAGCTTAAGAACGGGACTAGCGGGAGCAAGGCGGAACGAGCAGTACTTC. It translates to CASSLRTGLAGARRNEQYF.

This chain links TRBV27 with TRBJ1-2; weak D call: TRBD1 (6 bases). This CDR3 has 19 amino acids. With 0 bases removed from V and 8 bases from J, the gap between germline ends came to 28 bases. CDR1 MNHEY and CDR2 SMNVEV come from the germline V gene (reference sequence). The CDR3 region has the DNA TGTGCCAGCAGTTTATCGATAAGGGGGGTAATTGCCCCCTCTATGGGCTACACCTTC. Its protein product is CASSLSIRGVIAPSMGYTF.

V gene TRBV10-3 combines with J gene TRBJ1-6, with 7 bases lining up with TRBD1. The CDR3 is made up of 16 amino acids. CDR1 ENHRY and CDR2 SYGVKD come from the germline V gene. V was clipped by 8 bases and J by 0 bases; unmatched bases: 7. This chain's CDR3 is CAIGTDLSSYNSPLHF. In nucleotides, the CDR3 is TGTGCCATCGGGACAGACCTAAGCTCCTATAATTCACCCCTCCACTTT.

The V and J genes are TRBV20-1 and TRBJ1-2, with 7 bases matching TRBD1. The CDR3 runs 17 residues. Losses at the gene ends were 0 bases for V and 8 bases for J; bases not matched to a gene: 18. Germline V gene data show CDR1 as DFQATT and CDR2 as SNEGSKA (reference sequence). CDR3 protein: CSARDRRQGPRGGGYTF. The CDR3 DNA reads TGCAGTGCTAGAGATAGGAGACAGGGACCTCGAGGGGGGGGCTACACCTTC.

J is TRBJ1-5 and V is TRBV21-1; the D segment call TRBD1 is taken from the table without a DNA check. TRBV21-1 counts as a pseudogene. CDR3 length: 15 amino acids. The CDR3 sequence is CASSKAWGEWQPQHF. The CDR3 DNA sequence: TGTGCCAGCAGCAAGGCGTGGGGGGAGTGGCAGCCCCAGCATTTT.

This clonotype was counted only a few times. This rearrangement joins TRBV4-2 to TRBJ2-7, with a possible D match to TRBD1 (6 bases). V lost 2 bases and J lost 3, with 11 bases in between. Germline CDR1 is LGHNA and CDR2 is YNFKEQ. This CDR3 is 14 amino acids long. The CDR3 region is CASSQLGDIYEQYF. CDR3 sequence (DNA): TGTGCCAGCAGCCAATTGGGGGACATCTACGAGCAGTACTTC.